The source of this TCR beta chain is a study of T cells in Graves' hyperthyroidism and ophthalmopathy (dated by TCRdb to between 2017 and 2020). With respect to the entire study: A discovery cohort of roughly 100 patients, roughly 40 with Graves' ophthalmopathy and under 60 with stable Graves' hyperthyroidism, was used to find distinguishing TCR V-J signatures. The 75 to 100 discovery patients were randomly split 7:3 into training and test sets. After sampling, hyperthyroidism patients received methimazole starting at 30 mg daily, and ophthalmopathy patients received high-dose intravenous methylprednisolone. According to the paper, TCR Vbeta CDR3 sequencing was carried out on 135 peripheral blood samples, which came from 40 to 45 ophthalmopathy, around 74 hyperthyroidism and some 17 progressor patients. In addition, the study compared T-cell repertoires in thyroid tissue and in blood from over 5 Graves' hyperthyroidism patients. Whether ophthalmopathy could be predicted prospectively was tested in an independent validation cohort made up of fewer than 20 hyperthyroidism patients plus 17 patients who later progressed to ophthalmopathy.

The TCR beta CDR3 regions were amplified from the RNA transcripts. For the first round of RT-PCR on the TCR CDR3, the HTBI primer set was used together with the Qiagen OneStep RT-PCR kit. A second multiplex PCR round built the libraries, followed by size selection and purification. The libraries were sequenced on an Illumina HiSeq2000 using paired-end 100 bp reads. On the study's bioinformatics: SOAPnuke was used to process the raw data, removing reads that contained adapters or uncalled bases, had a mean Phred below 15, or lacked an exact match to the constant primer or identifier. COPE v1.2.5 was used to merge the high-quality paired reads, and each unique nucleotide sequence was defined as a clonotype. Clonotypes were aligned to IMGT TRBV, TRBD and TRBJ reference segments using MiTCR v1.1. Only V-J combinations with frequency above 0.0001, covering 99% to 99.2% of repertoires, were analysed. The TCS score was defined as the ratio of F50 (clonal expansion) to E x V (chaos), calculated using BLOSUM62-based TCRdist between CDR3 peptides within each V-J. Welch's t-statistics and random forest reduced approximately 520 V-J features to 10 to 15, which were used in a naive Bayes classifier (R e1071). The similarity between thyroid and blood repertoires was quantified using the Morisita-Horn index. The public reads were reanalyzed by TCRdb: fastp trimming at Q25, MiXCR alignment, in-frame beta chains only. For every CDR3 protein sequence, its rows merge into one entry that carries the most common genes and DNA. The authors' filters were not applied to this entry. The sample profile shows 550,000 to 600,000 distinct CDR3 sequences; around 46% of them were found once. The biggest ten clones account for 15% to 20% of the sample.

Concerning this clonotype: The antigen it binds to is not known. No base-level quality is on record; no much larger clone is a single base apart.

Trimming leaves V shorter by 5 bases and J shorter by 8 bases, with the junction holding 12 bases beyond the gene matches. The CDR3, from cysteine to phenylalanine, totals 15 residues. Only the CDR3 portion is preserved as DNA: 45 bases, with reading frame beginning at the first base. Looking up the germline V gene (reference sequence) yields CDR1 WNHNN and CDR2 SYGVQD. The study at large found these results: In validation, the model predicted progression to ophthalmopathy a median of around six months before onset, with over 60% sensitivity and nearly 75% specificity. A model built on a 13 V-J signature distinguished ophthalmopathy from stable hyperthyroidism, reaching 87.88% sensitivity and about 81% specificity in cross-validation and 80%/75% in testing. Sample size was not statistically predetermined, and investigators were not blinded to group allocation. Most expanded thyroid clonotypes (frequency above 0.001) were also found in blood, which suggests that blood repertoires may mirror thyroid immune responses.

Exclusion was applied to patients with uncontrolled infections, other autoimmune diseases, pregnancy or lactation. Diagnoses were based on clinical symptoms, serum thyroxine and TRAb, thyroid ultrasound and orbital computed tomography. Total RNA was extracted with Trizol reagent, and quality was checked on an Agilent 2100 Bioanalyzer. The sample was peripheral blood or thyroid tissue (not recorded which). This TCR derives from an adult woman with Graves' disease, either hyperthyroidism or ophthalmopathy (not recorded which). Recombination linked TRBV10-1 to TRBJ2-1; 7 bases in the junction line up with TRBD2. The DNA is TGCGCCAGCAGTCTCCAGCGGGAAGTTATCGATGAGCAGTTCTTC. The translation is CASSLQREVIDEQFF.